The 25 T cell receptor beta chains in this list originate from one sample, sequenced in a study of blood T cells in healthy people across ages. Primed by a sample-barcoded 5' primer and a J-beta primer mix, a second PCR proceeded for about 6 to 11 cycles. TCRdb used MiXCR to reprocess the 5' RACE reads, holding one entry per CDR3 protein. The repertoire holds 980,000 or so distinct CDR3 sequences, about 48% seen once, with about an eighth in the top ten. Sequences were obtained from blood. These receptors originate from a young man in good health.

The chain has TRBV7-3 and TRBJ1-1; tentative D call: TRBD1 (5 bases). The germline gives CDR1 SGHTA, CDR2 FQGTGA. The CDR3 has 15 amino acids. Trimming left V 5 bases short and J 0 bases short, with 13 bases between. Written as DNA, the CDR3 is TGTGCCAGCAGCCAATGGGGAGGGGTGAACACTGAAGCTTTCTTT. This codes for CASSQWGGVNTEAFF.

The J gene is TRBJ2-5, the V gene TRBV12-3 or TRBV12-4; possible D gene TRBD1, 5 bases. CDR3 length: 15 amino acids. V was pared by 4 bases and J by 2 bases, with 14 bases between. CDR3 amino acids: CASSSGPGRQETQYF. The CDR3 DNA reads TGTGCCAGCAGTTCTGGACCAGGGCGTCAAGAGACCCAGTACTTC.

This clonotype was seen once. The genes are TRBV2 and TRBJ2-1; a weak D match, TRBD1 (5 bases). Germline CDR1 is SNHLY and CDR2 is FYNNEI. Deletions cut 3 bases from V and 3 bases from J, with 15 bases between. The CDR3 consists of 16 residues. CDR3 loop: CASSDWVGLRYNEQFF. The CDR3 DNA follows: TGTGCCAGCAGTGATTGGGTGGGGCTGCGCTACAATGAGCAGTTCTTC.

A note on this clonotype: This may be a read error, as it is one base from a much larger clone. The chain combines TRBV4-3 with TRBJ2-1, with TRBD1 matching over 9 bases. Per the germline V gene, CDR1 is LGHNA and CDR2 is YSLEER. The CDR3 totals 16 residues. CDR3 bases: TGCGCCGGCAGCCAAGATTTCGGGACAGGGTACAATGAGCAGTTCTTC. Protein: CAGSQDFGTGYNEQFF.

The gene calls are TRBV28 and TRBJ1-4, with unresolved D. CDR1 is MDHEN, CDR2 SYDVKM, per germline. Trimming stripped 6 bases from V and 1 base from J, with 15 bases between. This CDR3 has 16 residues. The CDR3 sequence is CASSSSTRRTNEKLFF. CDR3 sequence (DNA): TGTGCCAGCAGCTCTTCTACACGTAGAACTAATGAAAAACTGTTTTTT.

The gene calls are TRBV5-1 and TRBJ2-1; D gene ambiguous. The CDR3 is 12 residues long. V was cut by 0 bases and J by 9 bases, with 7 bases left in between. Germline V gives CDR1 SGHRS, CDR2 YFSETQ. The CDR3 loop is CASSLGVSEQFF. The CDR3 DNA is TGCGCCAGCAGCTTGGGAGTTTCTGAGCAGTTCTTC.

V gene TRBV15 combines with J gene TRBJ1-5, with 7 bases lining up with TRBD1. The germline CDR1 and CDR2 sequences are LNHNV and YYDKDF (reference sequence). Germline trimming cut 4 bases from V and 4 bases from J; bases unmatched to any gene: 10. The length of the CDR3 is 16 residues. The CDR3 DNA reads as TGTGCCACCAGCATGTCAGGGGGAGGCCTAAATCAGCCCCAGCATTTT. It encodes CATSMSGGGLNQPQHF.

V is TRBV5-1 and J is TRBJ2-2; D is ambiguous. The CDR3 is made up of 13 amino acids. The ends were cut back, 4 bases at V and 2 bases at J, with 6 bases in the middle. Germline lookup yields CDR1 SGHRS and CDR2 YFSETQ. For the CDR3, the DNA is TGCGCCAGCAGCCAGATCAACACCGGGGAGCTGTTTTTT. Its protein product is CASSQINTGELFF. Filled out from reference TRBV5-1 and TRBJ2-2, the complete variable domain reads KAGVTQTPRYLIKTRGQQVTLSCSPISGHRSVSWYQQTPGQGLQFLFEYFSETQRNKGNFPGRFSGRQFSNSRSEMNVSTLELGDSALYLCASSQINTGELFFGEGSRLTVL.

This clonotype was observed a few times. This may stem from a read error, because a much larger clone lies one nucleotide away. In nucleotides, the CDR3 is TGTGCCAGCAGCCGAAATCCCTACAATGAGCAGTTCTTC. As protein: CASSRNPYNEQFF. This chain joins TRBV28 and TRBJ2-1; D gene unclear. The germline V gene encodes CDR1 MDHEN and CDR2 SYDVKM. The V end lost 6 bases, the J end lost 2 bases, and 8 bases lay between the germline ends. The CDR3 runs 13 residues. Drawing the rest from reference TRBV28 and TRBJ2-1, the complete variable domain is DVKVTQSSRYLVKRTGEKVFLECVQDMDHENMFWYRQDPGLGLRLIYFSYDVKMKEKGDIPEGYSVSREKKERFSLILESASTNQTSMYLCASSRNPYNEQFFGPGTRLTVL.

This clonotype has ten or more counts. The rearrangement links TRBV29-1 to TRBJ2-4; 7 bases are a match to TRBD1. Germline V gives CDR1 SQVTM, CDR2 ANQGSEA. There are 11 residues in the CDR3. V was clipped by 3 bases and J by 15 bases; unmatched bases: 8. CDR3 DNA sequence: TGCAGCGTTGAGTCGACAGGGAGTTCGTACTTC. This encodes CSVESTGSSYF.

This clonotype was seen more than once but under ten times. V is TRBV7-9 and J is TRBJ2-1, with D tentatively TRBD2 (7 bases). The CDR3 is 18 amino acids. The germline V gene has CDR1 SEHNR and CDR2 FQNEAQ (reference sequence). V lost 6 bases to trimming and J lost 0 bases, with 21 bases between them. This CDR3 is CASRGGPSYPSSYNEQFF. The CDR3 nucleotides are TGTGCCAGCAGGGGGGGGCCTTCCTATCCGAGCTCCTACAATGAGCAGTTCTTC.

The rearrangement uses TRBV6-2 or TRBV6-3 and TRBJ1-1, with TRBD1 matching 9 bases. Trimming cost V 3 bases and J 4 bases; bases outside gene matches: 12. Germline V lookup: CDR1 MNHEY, CDR2 SVGEGT. The CDR3 has 17 residues. Here the CDR3 reads CASSYSPRDRESTEAFF. The CDR3 nucleotides read TGTGCCAGCAGTTATAGCCCTCGGGACAGGGAAAGCACTGAAGCTTTCTTT.

The chain links TRBV10-3 to TRBJ1-2; D call uncertain. Germline assignment: CDR1 ENHRY and CDR2 SYGVKD. V dropped 3 bases and J dropped 5 bases, with 7 bases sitting between them. The CDR3 loop spans 12 amino acids. The CDR3 reads CAISDLQYGYTF. The CDR3 DNA reads TGTGCCATCAGTGATTTGCAGTATGGCTACACCTTC.

This chain connects TRBV28 to TRBJ1-2, with D unresolved. The V gene's germline CDR1 is MDHEN and CDR2 SYDVKM. The CDR3 sequence is 14 residues long. Trimming took off 8 bases at V and 5 bases at J, with 18 bases between the two ends. This chain's CDR3 is CASGRLGPKYGYTF. DNA of the CDR3: TGTGCCAGCGGCCGGCTCGGACCGAAGTATGGCTACACCTTC.

The sample holds many counts of this clonotype. V usage is TRBV7-2 and J usage is TRBJ2-3; D uncertain. The germline V gene has CDR1 SGHTA and CDR2 FQGNSA. The CDR3 has 14 residues. V was pared by 6 bases and J by 0 bases, with 10 bases between. CDR3 sequence reads: CASSSGYSTDTQYF. For the CDR3, the DNA is TGTGCCAGCAGTTCCGGGTACAGCACAGATACGCAGTATTTT.

This clonotype was recorded only once. V and J are TRBV5-1 and TRBJ2-7, with TRBD2 identical over 7 bases. With V trimmed by 4 bases and J by 5 bases, 6 bases remained unmatched. The germline V gene encodes CDR1 SGHRS and CDR2 YFSETQ. The CDR3 extends over 13 amino acids. The CDR3 DNA follows: TGCGCCAGCAGCATGGACGGGACTAACGAGCAGTACTTC. It encodes CASSMDGTNEQYF.

This clonotype has only a few counts. This rearrangement joins TRBV7-2 to TRBJ1-5; D remains unclear. Per the germline V gene, CDR1 is SGHTA and CDR2 is FQGNSA. This CDR3 region has 16 residues. Trimming pared 5 bases from V and 0 bases from J, leaving 14 bases between. In DNA, the CDR3 is TGTGCCAGCAGCCCATCCCCCGCAGTTAGCAATCAGCCCCAGCATTTT. Translation gives CASSPSPAVSNQPQHF. Drawing the rest from reference TRBV7-2 and TRBJ1-5, the complete variable domain is GAGVSQSPSNKVTEKGKDVELRCDPISGHTALYWYRQSLGQGLEFLIYFQGNSAPDKSGLPSDRFSAERTGGSVSTLTIQRTQQEDSAVYLCASSPSPAVSNQPQHFGDGTRLSIL.

In this sample, this clonotype turned up a few times. CDR3 sequence: CASSDIAGETQYF. Here the CDR3 DNA reads TGTGCCAGCAGTGATATCGCGGGGGAGACCCAGTACTTC. The gene calls are TRBV6-5 and TRBJ2-4, with D possibly matching TRBD2 (6 bases). The J call may be incorrect, as the DNA end agrees better with TRBJ2-5. Germline CDR1 MNHEY, CDR2 SVGAGI. There are 13 residues in the CDR3.

This clonotype was counted ten times or more. This chain joins TRBV7-2 and TRBJ2-3; weak D call: TRBD2 (5 bases). V was trimmed by 5 bases and J by 0 bases, leaving 9 bases between them. Germline assignment: CDR1 SGHTA and CDR2 FQGNSA. The CDR3 runs to 14 residues. CDR3 coding DNA: TGTGCCAGCAGCCGAGGCGGGAGCACAGATACGCAGTATTTT. This sequence encodes CASSRGGSTDTQYF.

This clonotype was detected only a few times. J is TRBJ2-1 and V is TRBV29-1, with unresolved D. V was clipped by 6 bases and J by 7 bases, with 19 bases between them. The V gene's germline CDR1 is SQVTM and CDR2 ANQGSEA. This CDR3 region has 14 residues. CDR3 DNA sequence: TGCAGCGTCCAAATTGACCGCAGAGCAAATGAGCAGTTCTTC. This codes for CSVQIDRRANEQFF.

In its sample, this clonotype was seen many times. V usage is TRBV2 and J usage is TRBJ1-5; D may be TRBD1 (6 bases). Trimming cost V 4 bases and J 2 bases, with 9 bases left between them. Looked up from germline, CDR1 is SNHLY and CDR2 is FYNNEI. The length of the CDR3 is 14 residues. The CDR3 coding sequence is TGTGCCAGCAGTGCCGGGGGCGGCAATCAGCCCCAGCATTTT. This encodes CASSAGGGNQPQHF.

The chain couples TRBV27 to TRBJ2-3; D not resolved. The germline V and J ends were trimmed by 0 bases and 0 bases, with 7 bases remaining between them. The CDR3 extends over 15 amino acids. Germline values: CDR1 MNHEY, CDR2 SMNVEV (reference sequence). The CDR3 here is CASSLSQYSTDTQYF. As DNA, the CDR3 is TGTGCCAGCAGTTTATCTCAATATAGCACAGATACGCAGTATTTT.

This clonotype has a handful of counts. This chain joins TRBV20-1 and TRBJ2-1; D gene uncertain. CDR1 is DFQATT and CDR2 is SNEGSKA in the germline V gene (reference sequence). This CDR3 contains 8 residues. The CDR3 bases are TGCAGCACCCGAGAGGCGTTCTTC. Its protein product is CSTREAFF.

Details on this clonotype: A much larger clone differs by one base, so this may be a read error. V usage is TRBV12-3 or TRBV12-4 and J usage is TRBJ2-4; TRBD1 matches 10 bases. The DNA end is more similar to TRBJ2-7, so the J call may be wrong. There are 15 residues in the CDR3. The CDR3 region is CASRWRDRGRYEQYF. CDR3 sequence (DNA): TGTGCCAGCAGGTGGAGGGACAGGGGACGGTACGAGCAGTACTTC.

This sequence joins TRBV4-2 and TRBJ2-3; 9 bases fit TRBD2. The J segment lost 0 bases and the V segment lost 1 base, leaving 5 bases of the junction unmatched. This CDR3 has 17 amino acids. From germline, CDR1 is LGHNA and CDR2 YNFKEQ. The CDR3 loop is CASSQGASGMSTDTQYF. In DNA form, the CDR3 reads TGTGCCAGCAGCCAAGGGGCTAGCGGGATGAGCACAGATACGCAGTATTTT.